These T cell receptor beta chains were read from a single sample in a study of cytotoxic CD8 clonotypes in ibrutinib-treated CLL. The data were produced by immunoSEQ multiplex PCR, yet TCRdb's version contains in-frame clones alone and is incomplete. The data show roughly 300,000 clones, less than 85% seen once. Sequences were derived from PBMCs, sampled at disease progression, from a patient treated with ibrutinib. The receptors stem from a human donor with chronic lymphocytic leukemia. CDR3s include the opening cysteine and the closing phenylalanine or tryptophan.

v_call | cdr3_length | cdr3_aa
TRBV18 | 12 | CASSRPNTEAFF
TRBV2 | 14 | CASRVGPSADTQYF
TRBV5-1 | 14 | CASSLGDRVNEQFF
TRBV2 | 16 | CASSETGVWGDPGYTF
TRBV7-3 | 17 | CASSPMDRVGMNTEAFF
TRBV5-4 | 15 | CASSLVPQGANIQYF
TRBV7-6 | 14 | CASSPPWGSGELFF
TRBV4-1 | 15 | CASSRVSGGADTQYF
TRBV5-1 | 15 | CASSRWTGPSETQYF
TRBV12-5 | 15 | CASGSGTGGVYEQYF
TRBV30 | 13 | CAWIRGSGNTIYF
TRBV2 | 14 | CASNSGQPYQPQHF
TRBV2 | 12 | CASIGRNTEAFF
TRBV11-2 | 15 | CASSLATLHNSPLHF
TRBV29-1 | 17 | CSVDGTSGGPSEYEQYF
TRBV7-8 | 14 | CASSLAEGADTQYF
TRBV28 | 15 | CASSRGTDSNQPQHF
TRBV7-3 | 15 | CASSLTTGGGGELFF
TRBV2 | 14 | CARNGDSGANVLTF
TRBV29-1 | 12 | CSVMDRGYGYTF